This T cell receptor beta chain was recovered during a study of T-cell reconstitution after alpha-beta-depleted transplantation in children. Study results and limitations: The study reportedly traced alpha-beta T cells about two months after transplant to several hundred expanded graft clones. Hyperexpanded clones declined; after one year, newly produced T cells mostly supplied diversity.

This clonotype appeared a few times. Its antigen is unidentified. V was clipped by 3 bases and J by 4 bases; unmatched bases: 8. Germline CDR1 and CDR2: KGHSH and LQKENI. The CDR3 is made up of 16 amino acids. Using unique molecular identifiers, the investigators prepared the TCRbeta library. Using its own MiXCR run on the PCR reads, TCRdb lists one record per CDR3 protein. The repertoire holds approximately 220,000 distinct CDR3 sequences, with around a sixth as singletons. The sequences come from PBMCs, mostly from graft donor cells, collected 360 days after TCRalphabeta/CD19-depleted stem cell transplant. The chain links TRBV18 to TRBJ2-2; 7 bases align to TRBD2. The clonotype originates from a male patient between 2 and 10 years old who had a stem cell transplant for acute lymphoblastic leukemia, so the T cells may come from the graft donor. The DNA for the CDR3 is TGTGCCAGCTCACCCCAGTCCGGGGGGTTCACCGGGGAGCTGTTTTTT. Amino acids: CASSPQSGGFTGELFF.